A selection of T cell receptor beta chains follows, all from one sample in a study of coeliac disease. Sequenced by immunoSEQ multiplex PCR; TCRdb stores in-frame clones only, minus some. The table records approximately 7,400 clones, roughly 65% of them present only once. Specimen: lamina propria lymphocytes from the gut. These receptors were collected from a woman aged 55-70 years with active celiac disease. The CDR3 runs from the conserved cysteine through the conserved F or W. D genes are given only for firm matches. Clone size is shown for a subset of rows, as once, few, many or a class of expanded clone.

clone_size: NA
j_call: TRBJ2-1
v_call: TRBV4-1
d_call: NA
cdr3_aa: CASSRGNGAYEQFF
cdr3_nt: TGCGCCAGCAGCCGGGGTAATGGGGCCTATGAGCAGTTCTTC

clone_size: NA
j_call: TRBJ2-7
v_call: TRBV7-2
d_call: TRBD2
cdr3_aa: CASGTTTSYEQYF
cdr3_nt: TGTGCCAGCGGGACTACCACCTCCTACGAGCAGTACTTC

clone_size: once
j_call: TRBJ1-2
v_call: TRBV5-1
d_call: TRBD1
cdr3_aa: CASSPTGGEGYGYTF
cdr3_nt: TGCGCCAGCAGCCCAACAGGGGGCGAGGGCTATGGCTACACCTTC

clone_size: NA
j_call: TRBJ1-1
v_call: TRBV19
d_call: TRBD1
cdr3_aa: CASSIGRGLTGAMNTEAFF
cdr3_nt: TGTGCCAGTAGTATAGGCCGGGGCTTGACAGGGGCTATGAACACTGAAGCTTTCTTT

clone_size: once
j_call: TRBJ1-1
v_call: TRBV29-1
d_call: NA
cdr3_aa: CSVVGGRTPGGEAFF
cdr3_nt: TGCAGCGTCGTGGGGGGTAGGACACCGGGGGGAGAAGCTTTCTTT

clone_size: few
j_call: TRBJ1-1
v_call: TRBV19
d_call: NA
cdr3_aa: CASSNWVGGGGVTGEAFF
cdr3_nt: TGTGCCAGTAGTAATTGGGTAGGCGGGGGGGGCGTCACTGGTGAAGCTTTCTTT

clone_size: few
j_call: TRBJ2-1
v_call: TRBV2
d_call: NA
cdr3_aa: CASSESGNEQFF
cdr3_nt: TGTGCCAGCAGTGAAAGCGGGAATGAGCAGTTCTTC

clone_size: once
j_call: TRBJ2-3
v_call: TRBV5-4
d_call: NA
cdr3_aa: CASSLKVSVADTQYF
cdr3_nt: TGTGCCAGCAGCTTGAAGGTGAGCGTCGCAGATACGCAGTATTTT

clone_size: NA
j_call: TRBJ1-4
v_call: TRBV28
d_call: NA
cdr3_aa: CASSPGDTEWEKLFF
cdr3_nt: TGTGCCAGCAGCCCAGGTGATACCGAGTGGGAAAAACTGTTTTTT

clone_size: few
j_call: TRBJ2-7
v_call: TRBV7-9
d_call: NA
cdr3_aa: CASSPDWGSGPRAYEQYF
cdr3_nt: TGTGCCAGCAGCCCCGACTGGGGTAGCGGCCCTCGGGCCTACGAGCAGTACTTC

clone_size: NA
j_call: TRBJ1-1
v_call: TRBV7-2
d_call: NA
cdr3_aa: CASSFISRDGAFF
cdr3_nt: TGTGCCAGCAGCTTTATTTCACGAGACGGGGCTTTCTTT

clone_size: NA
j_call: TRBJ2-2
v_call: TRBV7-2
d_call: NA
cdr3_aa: CASRASHNTGELFF
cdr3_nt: TGTGCCAGCAGGGCCTCTCACAACACCGGGGAGCTGTTTTTT

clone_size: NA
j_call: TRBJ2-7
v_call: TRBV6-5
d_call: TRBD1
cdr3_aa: CASMAGGLGEQYF
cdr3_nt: TGTGCCAGCATGGCAGGGGGTCTGGGCGAGCAGTACTTC

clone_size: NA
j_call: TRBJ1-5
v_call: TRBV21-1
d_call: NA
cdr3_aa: CASSNRLGNVACPQHF
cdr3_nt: TGTGCCAGCAGCAATCGACTCGGGAACGTAGCTTGCCCCCAGCATTTT

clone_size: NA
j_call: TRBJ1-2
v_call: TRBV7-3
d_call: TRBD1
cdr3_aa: CASSRLGQPNYGYTF
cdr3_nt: TGTGCCAGCAGCCGTCTGGGACAGCCAAACTATGGCTACACCTTC

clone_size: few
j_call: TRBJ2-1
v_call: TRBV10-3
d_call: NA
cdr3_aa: CAISGQVGLEIYNEQFF
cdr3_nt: TGTGCCATCAGTGGCCAGGTGGGGCTAGAAATCTACAATGAGCAGTTCTTC

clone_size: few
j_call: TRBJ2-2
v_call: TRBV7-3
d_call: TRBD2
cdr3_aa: CASSLTSGTTGELFF
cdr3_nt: TGTGCCAGCAGCTTAACTAGCGGGACTACCGGGGAGCTGTTTTTT

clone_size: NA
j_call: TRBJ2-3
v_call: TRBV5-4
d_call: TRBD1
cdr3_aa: CASSLDQQGTDTQYF
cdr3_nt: TGTGCCAGCAGCTTGGACCAACAGGGGACAGATACGCAGTATTTT

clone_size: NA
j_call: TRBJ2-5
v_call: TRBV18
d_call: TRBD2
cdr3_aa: CASSPLADPGTQYF
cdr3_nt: TGTGCCAGCTCACCTCTAGCGGACCCAGGGACCCAGTACTTC

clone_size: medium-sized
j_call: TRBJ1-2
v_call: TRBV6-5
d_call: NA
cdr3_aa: CASSPQDRRNGYTF
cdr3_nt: TGTGCCAGCAGCCCACAGGACAGACGAAATGGCTACACCTTC

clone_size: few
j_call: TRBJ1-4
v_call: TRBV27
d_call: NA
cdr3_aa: CASSLIVREKLFF
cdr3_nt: TGTGCCAGCAGTTTAATTGTGAGGGAAAAACTGTTTTTT

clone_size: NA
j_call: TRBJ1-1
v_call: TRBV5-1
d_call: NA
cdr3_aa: CASSLTTGTEAFF
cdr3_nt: TGCGCCAGCAGCTTGACTACGGGCACTGAAGCTTTCTTT

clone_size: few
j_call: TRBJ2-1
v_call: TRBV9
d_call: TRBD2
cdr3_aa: CASSPRAGGLRNEQFF
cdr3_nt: TGTGCCAGCAGCCCGAGAGCGGGAGGGCTTCGGAATGAGCAGTTCTTC

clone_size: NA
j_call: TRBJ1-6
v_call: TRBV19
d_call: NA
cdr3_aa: CASSTIAGTLHF
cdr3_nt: TGTGCCAGTAGTACAATAGCCGGGACCCTCCACTTT

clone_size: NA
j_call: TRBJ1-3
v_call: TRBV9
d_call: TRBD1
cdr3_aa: CASSGGTGTGNTIYF
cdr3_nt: TGTGCCAGCAGCGGGGGGACAGGGACTGGAAACACCATATATTTT

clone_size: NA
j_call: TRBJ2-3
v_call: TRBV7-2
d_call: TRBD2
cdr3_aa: CASSPGGSSDTQYF
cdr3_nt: TGTGCCAGCAGCCCCGGGGGGTCTTCAGATACGCAGTATTTT

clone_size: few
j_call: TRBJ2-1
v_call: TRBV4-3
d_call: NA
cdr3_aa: CASSQAGTMDNEQFF
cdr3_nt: TGCGCCAGCAGCCAAGCCGGGACAATGGACAATGAGCAGTTCTTC

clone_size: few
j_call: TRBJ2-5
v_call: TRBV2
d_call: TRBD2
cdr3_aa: CASSDQGLAGTKTQYF
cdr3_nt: TGTGCCAGCAGTGACCAAGGACTAGCGGGAACAAAGACCCAGTACTTC

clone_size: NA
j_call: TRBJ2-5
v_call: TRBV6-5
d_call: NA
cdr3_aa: CASSYSGGLSQETQYF
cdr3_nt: TGTGCCAGCAGTTACTCTGGCGGGCTAAGTCAAGAGACCCAGTACTTC

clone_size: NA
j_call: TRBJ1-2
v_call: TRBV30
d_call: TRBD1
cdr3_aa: CAWSRTGVNYGYTF
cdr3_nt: TGTGCCTGGAGTAGGACAGGGGTTAACTATGGCTACACCTTC

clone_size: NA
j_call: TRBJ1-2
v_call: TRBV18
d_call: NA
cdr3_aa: CASSPQTDYGYTF
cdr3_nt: TGTGCCAGCTCACCACAGACAGACTATGGCTACACCTTC

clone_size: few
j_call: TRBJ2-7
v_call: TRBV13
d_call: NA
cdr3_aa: CASSFYRLDSYEQYF
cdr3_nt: TGTGCCAGCAGCTTCTACAGGTTGGATTCCTACGAGCAGTACTTC

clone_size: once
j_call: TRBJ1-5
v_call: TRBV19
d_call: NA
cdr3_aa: CASSITGGNQPQHF
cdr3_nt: TGTGCCAGTAGTATTACGGGGGGAAATCAGCCCCAGCATTTT

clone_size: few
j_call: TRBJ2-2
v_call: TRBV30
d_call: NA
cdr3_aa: CAWEGLRNTGELFF
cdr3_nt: TGTGCCTGGGAGGGACTCCGTAACACCGGGGAGCTGTTTTTT

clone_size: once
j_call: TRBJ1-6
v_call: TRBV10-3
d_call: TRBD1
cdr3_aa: CAISIRQGDSPLHF
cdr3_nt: TGTGCCATCAGTATAAGACAGGGTGATTCACCCCTCCACTTT

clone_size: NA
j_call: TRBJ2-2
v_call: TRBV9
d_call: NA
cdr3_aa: CASSVGSPGELFF
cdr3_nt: TGTGCCAGCAGCGTAGGAAGCCCCGGGGAGCTGTTTTTT

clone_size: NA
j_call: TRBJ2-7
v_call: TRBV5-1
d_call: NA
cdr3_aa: CASSPRETAAYEQYF
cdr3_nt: TGCGCCAGCAGCCCCCGGGAGACCGCTGCCTACGAGCAGTACTTC

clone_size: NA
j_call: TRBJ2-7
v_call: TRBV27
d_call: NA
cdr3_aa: CASSLVVGQIYEQYF
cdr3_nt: TGTGCCAGCAGTTTAGTAGTGGGGCAGATCTACGAGCAGTACTTC

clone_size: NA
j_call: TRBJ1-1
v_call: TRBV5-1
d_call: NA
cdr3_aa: CASSPYKGGPDPEAFF
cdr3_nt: TGCGCCAGCAGCCCATACAAGGGAGGGCCGGACCCTGAAGCTTTCTTT